This TCR beta chain was obtained from a study of response to subunit inactivated influenza vaccine. This clonotype was seen a handful of times. TCRdb called the RT-PCR reads again in MiXCR, with one record for every CDR3 protein. The repertoire holds about half a million distinct CDR3 sequences, around 9.9% seen once, with 9.5% to 15% in the top ten. The TCR comes from a man aged 50-59 years who received an inactivated influenza vaccine. The material was PBMCs from blood, obtained 35 to 45 days after vaccination.

The DNA of the CDR3 is TGTGCCAGCAGTGAAGGGACTAGTGATACCGGGGAGCTGTTTTTT. This codes for CASSEGTSDTGELFF. The chain carries TRBV6-1 and TRBJ2-2; 7 bases are a match to TRBD2. This CDR3 contains 15 residues. In germline, CDR1 is MNHNS, CDR2 SASEGT. J was trimmed by 5 bases and V by 1 base; bases with no gene match: 4.